This T cell receptor (beta chain) was recovered during a study of T cell responses to AZD1222 COVID-19 vaccine (dated by TCRdb to the early 2020s). The study in broad terms: AZD1222 recipients given second doses at about 4 weeks or at about 12 weeks were pooled, since spike-specific TCR depth and breadth were not found to differ between the two schedules. TCR sequencing was performed for more than 230 trial participants, of whom around 200 were given two doses of AZD1222 and approximately 25 were given two doses of MenACWY control vaccine. Trial participants were enrolled into age subgroups of 18-55, 56-69 and 70-plus years, which contained 148, 28 and 57 TCR-sequenced participants, respectively. The paper's findings and limits, for the study overall: Because no samples from the day 14 peak response were available, repertoires could be characterized only after the peak T cell response. Reportedly, close to half of the unique spike-specific TCRs recognized epitopes lying outside the regions that are mutated in the B.1.351 and B.1.1.7 variants. Most participants were white British and females outnumbered males, and the authors suggested that clonal diversity may have been underestimated. Only a handful of AZD1222 recipients were SARS-CoV-2 seropositive at baseline, limiting conclusions about previously exposed vaccinees. The 56-69-year group was small, and its depth increase did not reach significance, likely because of low power. Spike-specific TCR breadth and depth rose significantly after two AZD1222 doses compared with day 0 and with MenACWY recipients. CD4 TCRs associated with the vaccine covered the entire spike protein, and the dominant responses were in regions 160-218 and 743-854.

The label giving this sample's time point can be read as: baseline before first vaccination. Vaccinee samples were obtained from the UK trials COV001 and COV002, which included a single-blind randomized controlled phase 2/3 trial of AZD1222 (ChAdOx1 nCoV-19) in healthy adults. For TCRbeta chain sequencing, PBMC samples from trial participants were taken at day 0 and at day 28 after the second dose. As encoded in the germline V gene (reference sequence), CDR1 is PRHDT while CDR2 is FYEKMQ. A distance of 20 bases separates the germline ends of V and J, which lose 2 bases and 4 bases respectively. The CDR3 sequence holds 17 residues, the cysteine and phenylalanine included. Only the CDR3 part of the read is kept: 51 bases, read in frame from the first base. Comment on this clone: There is no known antigen for this receptor. Per-base qualities were not stored, and no clone one base away is much larger.

The CDR3 regions of human TCRbeta chains were analyzed by immunosequencing. The published analysis was carried out like this. TCRs in the repertoires were matched against a reference library of SARS-CoV-2-specific TCRs that had been generated with the MIRA antigen-specificity platform. Breadth meant the fraction of unique TCRs that were SARS-CoV-2-associated, whereas depth meant the fraction of total T cells that were SARS-CoV-2-associated. Using the MIRA data, each spike-specific TCR was assigned both to the spike region to which the TCR was reactive and to a CD4 or CD8 class. Log10-transformed breadth and depth values were compared by one-way ANOVA with Sidak's multiple comparisons tests. Drawn from immuneACCESS, this table holds only the in-frame rearrangements with V and J called that TCRdb kept. Clones are partly lost; checked studies trace under half to an unresolved V gene and leave the rest unexplained. The DNA gave D and trimming, while V, J and clone size come from that table. The sample table holds 95,000 to 110,000 clones, of which more than 75% were seen once. Together, the top ten hold roughly 21% of the sample.

Recombination joined TRBV13 with TRBJ1-1; no D gene call is confident. This clonotype was obtained from an adult in good health. The sample here was peripheral blood, taken on day 0 of AZD1222 vaccination. Here the CDR3 is given as CASSLRSSPGPSTEAFF. The DNA sequence is given as TGTGCCAGCAGCTTACGATCCAGCCCCGGGCCGAGCACTGAAGCTTTCTTT.